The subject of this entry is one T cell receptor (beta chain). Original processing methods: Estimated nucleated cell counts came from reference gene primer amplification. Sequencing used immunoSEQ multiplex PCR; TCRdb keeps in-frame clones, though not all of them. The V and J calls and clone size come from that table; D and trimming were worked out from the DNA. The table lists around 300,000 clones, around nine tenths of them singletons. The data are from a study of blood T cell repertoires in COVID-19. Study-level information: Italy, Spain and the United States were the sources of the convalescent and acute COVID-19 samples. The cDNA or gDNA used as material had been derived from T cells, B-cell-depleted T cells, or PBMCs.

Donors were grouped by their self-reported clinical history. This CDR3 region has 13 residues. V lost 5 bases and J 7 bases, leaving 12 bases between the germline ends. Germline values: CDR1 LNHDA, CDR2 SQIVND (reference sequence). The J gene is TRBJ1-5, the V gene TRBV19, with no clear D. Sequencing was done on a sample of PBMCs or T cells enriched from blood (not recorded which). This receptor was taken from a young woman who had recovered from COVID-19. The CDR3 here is CASSPSPGQPQHF. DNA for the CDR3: TGTGCCAGTAGTCCCAGTCCCGGGCAGCCCCAGCATTTT.